The clone carrying this TCR beta chain was counted many times. Trimming stripped 1 base from V and 5 bases from J, with 3 bases between. This CDR3 is built from 12 residues. The germline V gene has CDR1 MGHRA and CDR2 YSYEKL. The data were taken from a study of breast tumors, draining lymph nodes, adjacent tissues. TCRdb recomputed calls from the multiplex PCR reads with MiXCR, one row per CDR3 protein. The sample yields tens of thousands of distinct CDR3 sequences, around 23% seen once. V and J are TRBV4-1 and TRBJ1-5; no firm D call. The TCR sequence derives from a female donor with breast cancer. Some clones in this sample may be carry-over from other donors' samples. Sequencing input: breast tumor tissue. CDR3 in DNA: TGCGCCAGCAGCCAAGGGGATCAGCCCCAGCATTTT. Amino acid sequence: CASSQGDQPQHF.